The rows below give T cell receptor beta chains drawn from one sample of a study of blood T cell repertoires in COVID-19. Data came from immunoSEQ multiplex PCR; TCRdb stores just in-frame clones and leaves some out. The sample has about 130,000 clones; less than 90% are singletons. Sequenced sample: peripheral blood. The receptors shown here come from a woman in her 30s who had recovered from COVID-19. CDR3s include the opening cysteine and the closing phenylalanine or tryptophan. The D gene is left open where the match is weak. Part of the rows lack a size; the others show once, few, many or a class for expanded clones.

J: TRBJ1-1; V: TRBV5-4; size: once; D: NA; CDR3: CASSRPSAGNTEAFF; DNA: TGTGCCAGCAGCAGGCCGTCGGCAGGGAACACTGAAGCTTTCTTT
J: TRBJ2-3; V: TRBV27; size: NA; D: NA; CDR3: CASSSLKSGTDTQYF; DNA: TGTGCCAGCAGTTCCCTTAAAAGCGGCACAGATACGCAGTATTTT
J: TRBJ2-1; V: TRBV6-1; size: NA; D: TRBD2; CDR3: CASSEAGTTSFEQFF; DNA: TGTGCCAGCAGTGAAGCAGGGACTACCAGTTTCGAGCAGTTCTTC
J: TRBJ1-1; V: TRBV3-1/TRBV3-2; size: once; D: NA; CDR3: CASSQGGRGSFF; DNA: TGTGCCAGCAGCCAAGGGGGCCGGGGGTCTTTCTTT
J: TRBJ1-3; V: TRBV5-4; size: NA; D: NA; CDR3: CASSLANQGNTIYF; DNA: TGTGCCAGCAGCTTGGCCAATCAGGGAAACACCATATATTTT
J: TRBJ1-1; V: TRBV19; size: NA; D: NA; CDR3: CASRFLGASEAFF; DNA: TGTGCCAGTAGGTTTCTGGGGGCCTCTGAAGCTTTCTTT
J: TRBJ1-1; V: TRBV14; size: NA; D: TRBD1; CDR3: CASSQVGTGGAFF; DNA: TGTGCCAGCAGCCAAGTTGGGACAGGAGGAGCTTTCTTT
J: TRBJ2-3; V: TRBV18; size: once; D: TRBD2; CDR3: CASSPRLAGGYADTQYF; DNA: TGTGCCAGCTCGCCACGACTAGCGGGAGGGTACGCAGATACGCAGTATTTT
J: TRBJ1-2; V: TRBV15; size: NA; D: NA; CDR3: CATSSSGNYGYTF; DNA: TGTGCCACCAGCAGCTCGGGGAACTATGGCTACACCTTC
J: TRBJ1-1; V: TRBV9; size: NA; D: NA; CDR3: CASSVGPDTEAFF; DNA: TGTGCCAGCAGCGTTGGGCCGGACACTGAAGCTTTCTTT
J: TRBJ1-2; V: TRBV7-9; size: NA; D: NA; CDR3: CASSLGRFGYTF; DNA: TGTGCCAGCAGCTTAGGCAGGTTCGGCTACACCTTC
J: TRBJ2-7; V: TRBV5-1; size: NA; D: NA; CDR3: CASRRTGIYEQYF; DNA: TGCGCCAGTAGGAGGACGGGAATCTACGAGCAGTACTTC
J: TRBJ2-7; V: TRBV29-1; size: NA; D: TRBD1; CDR3: CSVMGTESSYEQYF; DNA: TGCAGCGTGATGGGGACAGAGTCCTCCTACGAGCAGTACTTC
J: TRBJ1-5; V: TRBV19; size: NA; D: NA; CDR3: CASSGRRGTYSNQPQHF; DNA: TGTGCCAGTAGTGGTCGGCGGGGAACGTATAGCAATCAGCCCCAGCATTTT
J: TRBJ2-1; V: TRBV4-1; size: NA; D: NA; CDR3: CASSPPGSYNEQFF; DNA: TGCGCCAGCAGCCCCCCGGGGTCCTACAATGAGCAGTTCTTC
J: TRBJ2-3; V: TRBV2; size: NA; D: TRBD2; CDR3: CASSPTSGRGRLYF; DNA: TGTGCCAGCAGCCCGACTAGCGGGAGAGGCCGTTTGTATTTT
J: TRBJ1-1; V: TRBV6-6; size: NA; D: NA; CDR3: CASIAYQNTEAFF; DNA: TGTGCCAGCATAGCATATCAGAACACTGAAGCTTTCTTT
J: TRBJ1-2; V: TRBV11-2; size: NA; D: TRBD1; CDR3: CASSLVRDRNYGYTF; DNA: TGTGCCAGCAGCTTAGTGCGGGACAGAAACTATGGCTACACCTTC
J: TRBJ2-1; V: TRBV7-7; size: NA; D: TRBD1; CDR3: CASSLGQGAYEQFF; DNA: TGTGCTAGCAGCTTAGGACAGGGGGCTTATGAGCAGTTCTTC
J: TRBJ1-2; V: TRBV19; size: NA; D: NA; CDR3: CASSMGAGANYGYTF; DNA: TGTGCCAGTAGTATGGGGGCAGGGGCTAACTATGGCTACACCTTC
J: TRBJ1-2; V: TRBV7-7; size: NA; D: TRBD1; CDR3: CASSRGQGGDGYTF; DNA: TGTGCTAGCAGCCGAGGACAGGGCGGAGATGGCTACACCTTC
J: TRBJ2-1; V: TRBV27; size: NA; D: NA; CDR3: CASTDRDYNEQFF; DNA: TGTGCCAGCACGGACAGAGATTACAATGAGCAGTTCTTC
J: TRBJ1-1; V: TRBV11-1; size: few; D: TRBD1; CDR3: CASSGRTGTEAFF; DNA: TGTGCCAGCAGCGGACGGACAGGAACTGAAGCTTTCTTT
J: TRBJ1-6; V: TRBV20-1; size: NA; D: NA; CDR3: CSASNPEQYNSPLHF; DNA: TGCAGTGCGAGTAATCCGGAGCAATATAATTCACCCCTCCACTTT
J: TRBJ2-1; V: TRBV19; size: NA; D: TRBD2; CDR3: CASSILAGGPYPEQFF; DNA: TGTGCCAGTAGTATACTAGCGGGAGGCCCCTACCCTGAGCAGTTCTTC
J: TRBJ2-5; V: TRBV19; size: NA; D: TRBD1; CDR3: CASSLTGGAGETQYF; DNA: TGTGCCAGTAGCCTAACAGGGGGCGCGGGGGAGACCCAGTACTTC
J: TRBJ2-7; V: TRBV19; size: few; D: NA; CDR3: CASSIDRRGRSRGEQYF; DNA: TGTGCCAGTAGTATAGATAGGAGAGGCCGTTCAAGAGGCGAGCAGTACTTC
J: TRBJ1-4; V: TRBV5-1; size: NA; D: NA; CDR3: CASSLQSTNEKLFF; DNA: TGCGCCAGCAGCTTACAGTCTACTAATGAAAAACTGTTTTTT
J: TRBJ1-1; V: TRBV3-1/TRBV3-2; size: few; D: NA; CDR3: CASSQVYSGTFGTEAFF; DNA: TGTGCCAGCAGCCAAGTATACAGTGGTACATTCGGCACTGAAGCTTTCTTT
J: TRBJ1-1; V: TRBV30; size: NA; D: NA; CDR3: CAWGPWGPTEAFF; DNA: TGTGCCTGGGGCCCGTGGGGCCCGACTGAAGCTTTCTTT
J: TRBJ2-3; V: TRBV19; size: NA; D: NA; CDR3: CASSMTDTQYF; DNA: TGTGCCAGTAGTATGACTGATACGCAGTATTTT
J: TRBJ1-5; V: TRBV23-1; size: NA; D: NA; CDR3: CASSLRTPGNQPQHF; DNA: TGCGCCAGCAGTCTCAGAACCCCAGGCAATCAGCCCCAGCATTTT
J: TRBJ2-2; V: TRBV5-8; size: NA; D: TRBD1; CDR3: CASRSDRARTGELFF; DNA: TGTGCCAGCAGATCGGACAGGGCAAGGACCGGGGAGCTGTTTTTT
J: TRBJ2-5; V: TRBV5-4; size: NA; D: NA; CDR3: CASSWGQVETQYF; DNA: TGTGCCAGCAGCTGGGGCCAGGTGGAGACCCAGTACTTC
J: TRBJ1-6; V: TRBV19; size: NA; D: TRBD1; CDR3: CASIAGGRGDSPLHF; DNA: TGTGCCAGTATCGCAGGGGGCAGGGGGGATTCACCCCTCCACTTT